Following are 30 T cell receptor beta chains from one sample sequenced in a study of blood T cell repertoires in COVID-19 (dated by TCRdb to the early 2020s). The protocol used for the library was the immunoSEQ multiplex PCR assay. TCRdb provides this immuneACCESS table in a form limited to in-frame rearrangements. Some clones are lacking; in checked studies, under half of them reflect an unresolved V gene, and why the rest are absent is not known. This sample comprises about 180,000 clones, about 84% of them detected only once. 15% to 20% of the sample is in the top ten clones. The sample was peripheral blood. These receptors came from a person aged 65 to 79 with COVID-19, enrolled during active disease.

V gene TRBV28 combines with J gene TRBJ2-7; 12 bases line up with TRBD1. Losses at the gene ends were 6 bases for V and 7 bases for J; bases not matched to a gene: 10. The CDR3 is made up of 15 amino acids. Per the germline V gene, CDR1 is MDHEN and CDR2 is SYDVKM. CDR3 nucleotide sequence: TGTGCCAGCAGAATGGGGGGACAGGGGGCGGGAGAGCAGTACTTC. The encoded protein is CASRMGGQGAGEQYF.

This chain connects TRBV5-1 to TRBJ2-5, with TRBD1 matching 10 bases. This CDR3 has 16 residues. With V trimmed by 3 bases and J by 3 bases, 8 bases remained unmatched. The germline V gene has CDR1 SGHRS and CDR2 YFSETQ. CDR3 sequence reads: CASSWAPGTGEETQYF. DNA for the CDR3: TGCGCCAGCAGCTGGGCCCCCGGGACAGGGGAAGAGACCCAGTACTTC.

This clone is a singleton in its sample. The chain links TRBV3-1 (or the pseudogene TRBV3-2) to TRBJ1-2; a possible D gene is TRBD1 (6 bases). Trimming removed 0 bases at V and 7 bases at J, with 15 bases between. Germline values: CDR1 LGHDT, CDR2 YNNKEL (reference sequence). The CDR3 spans 15 residues. CDR3 amino acids: CASSQDGQRRGGYTF. Written as DNA, the CDR3 is TGTGCCAGCAGCCAAGACGGACAGCGAAGAGGTGGCTACACCTTC.

Regarding this clone: The same CDR3 can be traced to other DNA sequences in this sample. CDR3 sequence: CASSRGTSNQPQHF. CDR3 DNA: TGTGCCAGCAGTAGGGGGACGAGCAATCAGCCCCAGCATTTT. The rearrangement joins TRBV6-5 to TRBJ1-5, with a tentative D call TRBD1 (6 bases). V was clipped by 5 bases and J by 1 base, with 9 bases between them. This CDR3 region has 14 residues. Germline-derived CDR1 and CDR2 are MNHEY and SVGAGI.

In regard to this clone: This specimen includes other DNA sequences encoding the same CDR3. V and J are TRBV11-2 and TRBJ1-2; D is unresolved. Trimming took off 2 bases at V and 1 base at J, with 8 bases between the two ends. This CDR3 contains 14 residues. Per the germline V gene, CDR1 is SGHAT and CDR2 is FQNNGV. CDR3 nucleotides: TGTGCCAGCAGCTTAAGCGGCGGTAACTATGGCTACACCTTC. Translating gives CASSLSGGNYGYTF.

The V gene is TRBV5-1, the J gene TRBJ2-3; 8 bases agree with TRBD1. V lost 4 bases to trimming and J lost 1 base; unmatched junction nucleotides: 5. Looked up from germline, CDR1 is SGHRS and CDR2 is YFSETQ. The CDR3 consists of 15 residues. The CDR3 loop is CASSPDRVGTDTQYF. The CDR3 bases are TGCGCCAGCAGCCCGGACAGGGTCGGCACAGATACGCAGTATTTT.

The chain links TRBV6-5 to TRBJ1-1; D not certain. V lost 7 bases and J lost 4, with 13 bases in between. CDR1 is MNHEY, CDR2 SVGAGI, per germline. The CDR3 sequence is 13 residues long. The CDR3 sequence is CASKPGGVTEAFF. For the CDR3, the DNA is TGTGCCAGCAAGCCCGGAGGAGTCACTGAAGCTTTCTTT.

This clone was counted once. The CDR3 sequence is CASSLGWPSGSHDEQFF. In nucleotides, the CDR3 is TGTGCCAGCAGCCTTGGCTGGCCTAGCGGGAGCCATGATGAGCAGTTCTTC. The rearrangement uses TRBV5-4 and TRBJ2-1; 10 nucleotides match TRBD2. Germline CDR1 and CDR2: SGHNT and YYREEE (reference sequence). V trimming: 4 bases; J trimming: 8 bases; junction bases outside the gene matches: 15. The CDR3 length is 17 residues.

This clone was counted a single time. The V and J genes are TRBV3-1 (or the pseudogene TRBV3-2) and TRBJ1-3; TRBD1 aligns across 8 bases. From germline, CDR1 is LGHDT and CDR2 YNNKEL (reference sequence). CDR3 length: 16 residues. Germline trimming cut 3 bases from V and 7 bases from J; bases unmatched to any gene: 11. CDR3 residues: CASSHAGQGLGNTIYF. CDR3 nucleotides: TGTGCCAGCAGCCACGCCGGACAGGGATTAGGCAACACCATATATTTT.

The rearrangement links TRBV6-5 to TRBJ1-5; 7 bases match TRBD1. CDR1 is MNHEY and CDR2 is SVGAGI in the germline V gene. This CDR3 is 15 amino acids long. V dropped 5 bases and J dropped 2; count of bases not matched to a gene: 6. The CDR3 protein is CASSQLGTGNQPQHF. The CDR3 region has the DNA TGTGCCAGCAGTCAATTGGGGACAGGCAATCAGCCCCAGCATTTT.

The V call is TRBV7-6, the J call TRBJ2-7, with no clear D. The CDR3 contains 16 residues. The V end lost 1 base, the J end lost 6 bases, and 19 bases lay between the germline ends. Germline loops: CDR1 SGHVS, CDR2 FNYEAQ. This CDR3 reads CASSLGGGPSLGEQYF. In DNA form, the CDR3 reads TGTGCCAGCAGCTTAGGTGGTGGGCCTTCCCTCGGCGAGCAGTACTTC.

V and J are TRBV7-6 and TRBJ2-2; a weak D match, TRBD1 (5 bases). The CDR3 length is 16 residues. The V gene's germline CDR1 is SGHVS and CDR2 FNYEAQ. Trimming left V 1 base short and J 2 bases short, with 11 bases between. The CDR3 DNA reads TGTGCCAGCAGCTTAGGCAGGGCCGTAAACACCGGGGAGCTGTTTTTT. This encodes CASSLGRAVNTGELFF.

CDR3 loop: CASSLGVGAARETQYF. The DNA for the CDR3 is TGTGCCAGCAGCTTAGGGGTGGGGGCCGCAAGGGAGACCCAGTACTTC. The chain uses TRBV7-6 and TRBJ2-5; the D gene is possibly TRBD1 (6 bases). CDR1 is SGHVS, CDR2 FNYEAQ, per germline. Trimming removed 1 base from V and 5 bases from J, with 17 bases in between. The CDR3 contains 16 residues.

The chain is built from TRBV27 and TRBJ2-5; tentatively, D is TRBD2 (6 bases). This CDR3 region has 18 residues. Germline V gene sequence: CDR1 MNHEY, CDR2 SMNVEV (reference sequence). V was trimmed by 4 bases and J by 2 bases, leaving 23 bases between them. CDR3 nucleotide sequence: TGTGCCAGCAGTTCACATATTATTGGGGGAGGACGGCAAGAGACCCAGTACTTC. This translates into CASSSHIIGGGRQETQYF.

The chain carries TRBV6-2 or TRBV6-3 and TRBJ2-7, with D maybe TRBD1 (6 bases). CDR1 and CDR2 (germline): MNHEY, SVGEGT. The CDR3 runs 14 residues. Trimming stripped 6 bases from V and 2 bases from J, with 14 bases between. The DNA for the CDR3 is TGTGCCAGCAGCTCCCCCCGGACAGCCTACGAGCAGTACTTC. Amino acids: CASSSPRTAYEQYF.

The chain links TRBV27 to TRBJ2-3, with D possibly being TRBD2 (5 bases). V was cut by 2 bases and J by 5 bases, with 11 bases left in between. The V gene's germline CDR1 is MNHEY and CDR2 SMNVEV (reference sequence). The CDR3 is 14 residues long. CDR3 amino acids: CASSLTGDGDTQYF. The CDR3 bases are TGTGCCAGCAGTTTAACCGGGGATGGAGATACGCAGTATTTT.

This chain uses TRBV18 with TRBJ2-3, with a weak D call TRBD1 (5 bases). The CDR3 spans 15 residues. Germline-derived CDR1 and CDR2 are KGHSH and LQKENI. V was shortened by 3 bases and J by 3 bases, with 13 bases between the two germline ends. The CDR3 bases are TGTGCCAGCTCACCTGAGACAGATAAAACAGATACGCAGTATTTT. The encoded protein is CASSPETDKTDTQYF.

This clone was picked up a small number of times. The chain uses TRBV27 and TRBJ2-3, with a possible D match to TRBD2 (6 bases). Trimming left V 6 bases short and J 2 bases short, with 12 bases between. CDR1 MNHEY and CDR2 SMNVEV come from the germline V gene (reference sequence). The CDR3 is 14 residues long. CDR3 DNA: TGTGCCAGCAGAACGGGACTGCTCACAGATACGCAGTATTTT. Translating gives CASRTGLLTDTQYF.

This rearrangement joins TRBV25-1 to TRBJ1-2; no clear D. Germline V gene data show CDR1 as MGHDK and CDR2 as SYGVNS. V dropped 1 base and J dropped 2 bases, with 2 bases sitting between them. The CDR3 is 12 amino acids. In nucleotides, the CDR3 is TGTGCCAGCAGTGAATCGAACTATGGCTACACCTTC. It specifies CASSESNYGYTF.

The rearrangement links TRBV30 to TRBJ2-5; maybe TRBD2 (6 bases). Germline CDR1 and CDR2: GTSNPN and SVGIG (reference sequence). V was shortened by 2 bases and J by 3 bases, with 19 bases between the two germline ends. The CDR3 contains 16 residues. CDR3 DNA sequence: TGTGCCTGGAGTCGTGGCCCGGGAGCAGACAAAGAGACCCAGTACTTC. This gives the protein CAWSRGPGADKETQYF.

The chain employs TRBV30 and TRBJ1-2, with D unresolved. There are 13 residues in the CDR3. CDR1 is GTSNPN, CDR2 SVGIG, per germline (reference sequence). Trimming took off 0 bases at V and 4 bases at J, with 9 bases between the two ends. The CDR3 protein is CAWSVDSLYGYTF. The CDR3 coding sequence is TGTGCCTGGAGTGTAGATAGTCTCTATGGCTACACCTTC.

The table lists this clone with a few counts. V and J are TRBV7-8 and TRBJ2-5; D not resolved. The CDR3 loop spans 14 amino acids. Trimming shortened V by 5 bases and J by 1 base, and 11 bases separated the two germline ends. CDR1 and CDR2 from the germline V gene are SGHVS and FQNEAQ. The DNA of the CDR3 is TGTGCCAGCAGCCCCCCTGCGATCCAAGAGACCCAGTACTTC. It codes for CASSPPAIQETQYF.

This chain links TRBV15 with TRBJ1-5; 7 bases match TRBD1. This CDR3 is 15 amino acids long. Trimming took 2 bases from V and 5 from J; bases not matched to a gene: 6. The germline V gene has CDR1 LNHNV and CDR2 YYDKDF (reference sequence). DNA for the CDR3: TGTGCCACCAGCAGAAAGGACAGGCTAGATCAGCCCCAGCATTTT. Translation: CATSRKDRLDQPQHF.

In its sample, this clone was seen many times. This chain connects TRBV11-1 to TRBJ2-2; the match to TRBD2 covers 11 bases. The V gene's germline CDR1 is SGHAT and CDR2 FQDESV (reference sequence). Unmatched junction bases numbered 0, after V lost 5 bases and J lost 1 base. This CDR3 has 15 amino acids. The chain's CDR3 is CASSGTSGNTGELFF. DNA for the CDR3: TGTGCCAGCAGCGGGACTAGCGGGAACACCGGGGAGCTGTTTTTT.

In this sample, this clone turned up once. The rearrangement links TRBV5-1 to TRBJ2-7; 13 bases match TRBD2. Unmatched junction bases numbered 6, after V lost 0 bases and J lost 6 bases. In germline, CDR1 is SGHRS, CDR2 YFSETQ. The CDR3 spans 16 residues. The CDR3, as DNA: TGCGCCAGCAGCTTGGGGGTTGGGACTAGCGGGACCGAGCAGTACTTC. Protein sequence: CASSLGVGTSGTEQYF.

The CDR3 region is CASSLFFGRGSTDTQYF. CDR3 bases: TGTGCCAGCAGCTTGTTTTTCGGGAGGGGCTCCACAGATACGCAGTATTTT. The rearrangement uses TRBV5-8 and TRBJ2-3, with TRBD2 matching over 8 bases. J gave up 2 bases and V 1 base, and 9 bases lay outside the gene matches. Germline assignment: CDR1 SGHTS and CDR2 YDEGEE. CDR3 size: 17 residues.

This chain's CDR3 is CASSRVSGVEETQYF. CDR3 coding DNA: TGTGCCAGCAGCCGGGTCTCGGGAGTCGAGGAGACCCAGTACTTC. The genes are TRBV7-2 and TRBJ2-5, with D possibly TRBD2 on 6 matching bases. Germline loops: CDR1 SGHTA, CDR2 FQGNSA. This CDR3 is built from 15 residues. Trimming took 5 bases from V and 5 from J, leaving 18 bases between them.

The chain uses TRBV19 and TRBJ1-4; the D is unclear. From germline, CDR1 is LNHDA and CDR2 SQIVND (reference sequence). The CDR3 is made up of 14 amino acids. Trimming pared 7 bases from V and 5 bases from J, leaving 14 bases between. The CDR3 DNA reads as TGTGCCAGTATGGAGAGGGATCTGAATGAAAAACTGTTTTTT. It is translated as CASMERDLNEKLFF.

This chain connects TRBV9 to TRBJ1-6; D not certain. There are 15 residues in the CDR3. The V gene's germline CDR1 is SGDLS and CDR2 YYNGEE. The germline V and J ends were trimmed by 4 bases and 7 bases, with 15 bases remaining between them. CDR3 loop: CASSSGDPTNSPLHF. As DNA, the CDR3 is TGTGCCAGCAGCTCCGGAGACCCCACAAATTCACCCCTCCACTTT. Together with reference TRBV9 and TRBJ1-6, the CDR3 gives the full variable domain: DSGVTQTPKHLITATGQRVTLRCSPRSGDLSVYWYQQSLDQGLQFLIQYYNGEERAKGNILERFSAQQFPDLHSELNLSSLELGDSALYFCASSSGDPTNSPLHFGNGTRLTVT.

The chain has TRBV29-1 and TRBJ2-4; TRBD2 aligns across 7 bases. CDR1 is SQVTM and CDR2 is ANQGSEA in the germline V gene. V shed 1 base and J 8 bases; nucleotides not matched to a gene: 14. The CDR3 totals 16 residues. CDR3 residues: CSVEGGSGGFSDIQYF. The CDR3, as DNA: TGCAGCGTTGAAGGCGGGAGTGGAGGGTTTAGTGACATTCAGTACTTC.